This TCR beta chain was captured by sequencing in a study of cytotoxic CD8 clonotypes in ibrutinib-treated CLL (dated by TCRdb to the early 2020s). Regarding the research as a whole: In this cohort, more than 14 patients were treatment-naive and ten to eleven were relapsed/refractory, while around 17 had unmutated IGHV. Of the 90 or so participants in the trial, roughly 26 had longitudinal samples available. The response samples were drawn at a median of 12 months into treatment, with a range of about 6 to 40 months. All remission and progressive disease samples were collected while patients were still receiving ibrutinib. Samples averaged roughly 260,000 productive templates and more than 85,000 productive rearrangements. Partial responses were observed in 24 patients and complete responses in 2; after a median follow-up of 68 months, remission was maintained in 15 or so patients and progression was observed in roughly 12. Cryopreserved peripheral blood mononuclear cells were collected at three points: before therapy, at response, and at either sustained remission or disease progression.

What the time point label conveys for this sample: progressive disease on ibrutinib. For TCR beta library preparation, roughly 1.8 micrograms of genomic DNA was extracted from cryopreserved PBMCs. Longitudinal blood samples from CLL patients receiving ibrutinib monotherapy were subjected to high-throughput TCR beta sequencing. The patients took part in an open-label, single-center phase 2 trial of ibrutinib monotherapy. Overall study outcomes, separate from this receptor: Sampling times were not matched between sustained-remission and progressing patients, and lymph node repertoires were not studied. Public clonotypes were rare and either shrank or stayed stable during treatment, and the rise in clonality at ibrutinib response reflected expansion of private clonotypes. Baseline clonality was found to be higher than that of age-matched healthy donors and was strongly correlated with circulating CD8+ T-cell counts. Clonality increased at ibrutinib response, stayed stable in sustained remission, and fell back toward baseline at progression.

Remarks on this clone: This receptor's antigen is unknown. The sample holds no much larger clone one base away, and base qualities are not on file.

On a MiSeq, deep resolution sequencing aimed for a depth between 1 in 1 million and 1 in 200,000 T cells, with each clonotype covered approximately 10x on average. The immunoSEQ hsTCRB Kit was used to generate the TCR beta libraries. The published analysis was carried out like this. ImmunoSEQ Data Assistant and ImmunoSEQ Analyzer were used for data analysis, and V, D and J genes were assigned according to IMGT definitions. Clonality, which ranges from 0 to 1, was calculated as one minus the normalized Shannon entropy of productive rearrangement frequencies. Only overrepresented clonotypes making up at least 0.05% of each patient's repertoire were included in the public clonotype analysis. Some 14 age-matched healthy donor repertoires from immuneACCESS served as clonality controls. TCRdb's version of the immuneACCESS table is confined to in-frame rearrangements and falls short of the full clone set. An unresolved V gene accounts for under half of the shortfall where checked; the remainder is of unknown origin. That table is the source of V, J and clone size, and D and trimming were worked out from the DNA. Across this sample there are 150,000 to 200,000 clones, with roughly 90% seen only once. Around 3% of the sample is taken by the ten largest.

The CDR3 contains 15 residues, cysteine and phenylalanine counted. Just CDR3 DNA is preserved here, 45 bases in frame from base 1. According to the germline V gene (reference sequence), CDR1 reads SEHNR and CDR2 reads FQNEAQ. At the junction V is shortened by 0 bases and J by 3 bases, with 11 bases in between. The sequences come from PBMCs, collected at disease progression, from a patient treated with ibrutinib. Here the chain combines TRBV7-9 and TRBJ1-2; no D gene call is confident. The sequence came from a human donor with chronic lymphocytic leukemia. This receptor carries the CDR3 CASSLAARVDYGYTF. The DNA sequence follows: TGTGCCAGCAGCTTAGCGGCGAGAGTGGACTATGGCTACACCTTC. Reference TRBV7-9 and TRBJ1-2 proteins supply the regions before and after the CDR3; the full variable domain is: DTGVSQNPRHKITKRGQNVTFRCDPISEHNRLYWYRQTLGQGPEFLTYFQNEAQLEKSRLLSDRFSAERPKGSFSTLEIQRTEQGDSAMYLCASSLAARVDYGYTFGSGTRLTVV.